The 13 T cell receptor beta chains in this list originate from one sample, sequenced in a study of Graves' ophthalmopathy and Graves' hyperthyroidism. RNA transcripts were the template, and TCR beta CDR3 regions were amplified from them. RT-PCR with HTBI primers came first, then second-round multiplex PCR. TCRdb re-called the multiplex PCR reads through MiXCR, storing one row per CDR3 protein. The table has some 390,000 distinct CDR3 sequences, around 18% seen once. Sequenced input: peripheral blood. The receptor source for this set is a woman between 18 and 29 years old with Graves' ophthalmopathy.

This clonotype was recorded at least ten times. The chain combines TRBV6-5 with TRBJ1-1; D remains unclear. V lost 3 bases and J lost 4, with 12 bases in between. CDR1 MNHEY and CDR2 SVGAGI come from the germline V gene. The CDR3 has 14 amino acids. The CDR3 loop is CASSYGEGITEAFF. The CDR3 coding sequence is TGTGCCAGCAGTTATGGGGAGGGTATCACTGAAGCTTTCTTT.

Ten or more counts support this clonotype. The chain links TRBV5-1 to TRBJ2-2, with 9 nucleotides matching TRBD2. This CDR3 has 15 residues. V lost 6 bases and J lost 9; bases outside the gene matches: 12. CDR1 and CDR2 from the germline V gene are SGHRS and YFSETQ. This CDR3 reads CASKGGRAQGRELFF. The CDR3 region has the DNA TGCGCCAGCAAAGGCGGGAGGGCCCAAGGCCGGGAGCTGTTTTTT.

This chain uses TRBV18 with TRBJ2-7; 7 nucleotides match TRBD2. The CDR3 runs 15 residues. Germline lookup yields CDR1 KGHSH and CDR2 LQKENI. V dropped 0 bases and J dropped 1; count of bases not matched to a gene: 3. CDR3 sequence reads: CASSPPASGSYEQYF. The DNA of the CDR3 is TGTGCCAGCTCACCACCAGCTAGCGGTTCCTACGAGCAGTACTTC.

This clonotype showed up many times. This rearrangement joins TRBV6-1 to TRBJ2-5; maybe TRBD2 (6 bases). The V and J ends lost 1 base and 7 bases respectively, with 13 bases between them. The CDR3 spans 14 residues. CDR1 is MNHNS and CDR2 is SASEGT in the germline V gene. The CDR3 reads CASSEVGGFGTQYF. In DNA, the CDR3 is TGTGCCAGCAGTGAAGTGGGGGGTTTTGGGACCCAGTACTTC.

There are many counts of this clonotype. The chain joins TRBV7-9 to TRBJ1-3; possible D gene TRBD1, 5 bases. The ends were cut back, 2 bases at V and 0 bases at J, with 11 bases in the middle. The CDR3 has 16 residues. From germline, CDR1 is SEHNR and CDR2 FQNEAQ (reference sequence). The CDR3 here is CASSLPGRLSGNTIYF. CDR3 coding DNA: TGTGCCAGCAGCTTACCGGGACGGCTCTCTGGAAACACCATATATTTT.

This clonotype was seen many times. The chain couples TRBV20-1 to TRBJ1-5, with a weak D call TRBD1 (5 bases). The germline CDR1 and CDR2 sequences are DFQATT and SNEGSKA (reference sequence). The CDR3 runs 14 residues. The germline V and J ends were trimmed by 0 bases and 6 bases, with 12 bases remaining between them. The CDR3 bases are TGCAGTGCTAGAGATGGGGCCAACCGTCAGCCCCAGCATTTT. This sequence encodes CSARDGANRQPQHF.

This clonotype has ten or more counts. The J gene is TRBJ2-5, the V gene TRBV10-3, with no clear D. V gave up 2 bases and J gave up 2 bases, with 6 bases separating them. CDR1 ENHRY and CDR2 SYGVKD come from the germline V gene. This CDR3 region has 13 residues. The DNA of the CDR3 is TGTGCCATCAGTGAGCTCACACAAGAGACCCAGTACTTC. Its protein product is CAISELTQETQYF.

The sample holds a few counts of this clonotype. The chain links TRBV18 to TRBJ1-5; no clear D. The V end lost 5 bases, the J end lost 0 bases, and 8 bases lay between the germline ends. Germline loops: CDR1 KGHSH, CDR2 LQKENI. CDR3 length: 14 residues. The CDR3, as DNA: TGTGCCAGCTCAACCCGGAATAGCAATCAGCCCCAGCATTTT. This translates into CASSTRNSNQPQHF. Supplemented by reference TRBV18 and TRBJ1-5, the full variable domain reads NAGVMQNPRHLVRRRGQEARLRCSPMKGHSHVYWYRQLPEEGLKFMVYLQKENIIDESGMPKERFSAEFPKEGPSILRIQQVVRGDSAAYFCASSTRNSNQPQHFGDGTRLSIL.

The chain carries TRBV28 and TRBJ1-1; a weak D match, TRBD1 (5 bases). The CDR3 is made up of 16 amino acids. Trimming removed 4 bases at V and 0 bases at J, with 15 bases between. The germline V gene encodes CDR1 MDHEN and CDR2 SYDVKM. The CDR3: CASSWGVGGLNTEAFF. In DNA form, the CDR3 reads TGTGCCAGCAGTTGGGGGGTGGGGGGATTGAACACTGAAGCTTTCTTT.

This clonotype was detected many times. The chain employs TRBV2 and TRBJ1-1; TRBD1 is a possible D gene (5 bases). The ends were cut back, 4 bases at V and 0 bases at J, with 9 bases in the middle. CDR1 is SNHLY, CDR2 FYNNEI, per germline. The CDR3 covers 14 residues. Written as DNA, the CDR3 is TGTGCCAGCAGTGGGCAGGGAATGAACACTGAAGCTTTCTTT. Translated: CASSGQGMNTEAFF. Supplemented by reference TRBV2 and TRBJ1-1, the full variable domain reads EPEVTQTPSHQVTQMGQEVILRCVPISNHLYFYWYRQILGQKVEFLVSFYNNEISEKSEIFDDQFSVERPDGSNFTLKIRSTKLEDSAMYFCASSGQGMNTEAFFGQGTRLTVV.

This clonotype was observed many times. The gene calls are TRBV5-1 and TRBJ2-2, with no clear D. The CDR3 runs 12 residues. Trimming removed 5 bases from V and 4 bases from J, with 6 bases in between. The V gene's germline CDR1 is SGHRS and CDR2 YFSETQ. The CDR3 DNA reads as TGCGCCAGCAGAATAAGCACCGGGGAGCTGTTTTTT. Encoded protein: CASRISTGELFF. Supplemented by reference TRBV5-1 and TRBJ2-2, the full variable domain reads KAGVTQTPRYLIKTRGQQVTLSCSPISGHRSVSWYQQTPGQGLQFLFEYFSETQRNKGNFPGRFSGRQFSNSRSEMNVSTLELGDSALYLCASRISTGELFFGEGSRLTVL.

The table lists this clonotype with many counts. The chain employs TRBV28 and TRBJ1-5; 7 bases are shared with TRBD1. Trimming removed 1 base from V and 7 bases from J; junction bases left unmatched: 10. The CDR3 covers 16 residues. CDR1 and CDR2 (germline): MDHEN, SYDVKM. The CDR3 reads CASSLYRDSLWQPQHF. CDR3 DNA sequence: TGTGCCAGCAGTTTATATCGGGACAGCCTTTGGCAGCCCCAGCATTTT.

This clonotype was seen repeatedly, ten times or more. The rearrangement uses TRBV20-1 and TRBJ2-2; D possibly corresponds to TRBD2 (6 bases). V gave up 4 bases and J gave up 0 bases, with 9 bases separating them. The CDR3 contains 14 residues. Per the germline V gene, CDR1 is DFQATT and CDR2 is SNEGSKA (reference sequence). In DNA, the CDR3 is TGCAGTGCTATAGGCGGGGCGAACACCGGGGAGCTGTTTTTT. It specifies CSAIGGANTGELFF.